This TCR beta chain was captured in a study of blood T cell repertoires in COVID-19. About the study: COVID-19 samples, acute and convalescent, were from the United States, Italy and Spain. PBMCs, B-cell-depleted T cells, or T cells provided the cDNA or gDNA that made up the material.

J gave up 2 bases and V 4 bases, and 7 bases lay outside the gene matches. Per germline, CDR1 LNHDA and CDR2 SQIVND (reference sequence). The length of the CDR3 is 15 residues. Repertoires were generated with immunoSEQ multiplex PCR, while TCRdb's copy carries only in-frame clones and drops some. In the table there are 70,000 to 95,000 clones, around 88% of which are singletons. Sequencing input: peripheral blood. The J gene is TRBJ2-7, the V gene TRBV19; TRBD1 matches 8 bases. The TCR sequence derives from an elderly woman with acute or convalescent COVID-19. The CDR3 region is CASSTPRTGTYEQYF. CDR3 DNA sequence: TGTGCCAGTAGTACACCACGGACAGGGACCTACGAGCAGTACTTC.